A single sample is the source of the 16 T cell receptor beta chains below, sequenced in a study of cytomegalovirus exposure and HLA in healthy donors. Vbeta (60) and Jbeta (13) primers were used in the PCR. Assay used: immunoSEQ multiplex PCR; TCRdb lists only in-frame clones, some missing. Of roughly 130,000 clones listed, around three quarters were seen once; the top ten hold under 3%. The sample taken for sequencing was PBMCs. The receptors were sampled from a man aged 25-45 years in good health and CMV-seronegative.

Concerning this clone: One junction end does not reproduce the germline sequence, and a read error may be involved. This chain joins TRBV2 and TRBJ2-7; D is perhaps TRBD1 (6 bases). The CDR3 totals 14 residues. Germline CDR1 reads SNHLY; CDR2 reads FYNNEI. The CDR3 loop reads CASREQGSSYEQYF. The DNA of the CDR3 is TGTGCCAGCCGTGAACAGGGTAGCTCCTACGAGCAGTACTTC.

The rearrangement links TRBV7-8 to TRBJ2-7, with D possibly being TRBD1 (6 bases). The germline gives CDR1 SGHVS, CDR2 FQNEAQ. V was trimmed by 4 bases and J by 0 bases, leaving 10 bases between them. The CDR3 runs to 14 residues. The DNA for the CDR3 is TGTGCCAGCAGCTGGGGGCCGAGCTCCTACGAGCAGTACTTC. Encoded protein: CASSWGPSSYEQYF.

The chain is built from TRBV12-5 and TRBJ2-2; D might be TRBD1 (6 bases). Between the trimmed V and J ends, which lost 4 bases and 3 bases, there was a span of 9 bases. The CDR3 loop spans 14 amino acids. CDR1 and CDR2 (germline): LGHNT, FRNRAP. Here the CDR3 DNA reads TGTGCTAGTGGTTCTGGACAGTACACCGGGGAGCTGTTTTTT. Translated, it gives CASGSGQYTGELFF.

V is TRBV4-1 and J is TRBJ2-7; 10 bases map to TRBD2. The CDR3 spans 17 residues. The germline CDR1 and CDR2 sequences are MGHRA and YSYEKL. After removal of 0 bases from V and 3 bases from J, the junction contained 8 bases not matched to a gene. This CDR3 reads CASSQDPLAGVIYEQYF. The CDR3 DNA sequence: TGCGCCAGCAGCCAAGATCCCCTAGCGGGAGTTATCTACGAGCAGTACTTC.

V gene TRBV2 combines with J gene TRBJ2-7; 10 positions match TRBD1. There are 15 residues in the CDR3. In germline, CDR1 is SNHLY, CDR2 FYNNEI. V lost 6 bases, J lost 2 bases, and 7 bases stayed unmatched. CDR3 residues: CASRRGQGVTYEQYF. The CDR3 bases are TGTGCCAGCAGGCGCGGACAGGGGGTAACCTACGAGCAGTACTTC.

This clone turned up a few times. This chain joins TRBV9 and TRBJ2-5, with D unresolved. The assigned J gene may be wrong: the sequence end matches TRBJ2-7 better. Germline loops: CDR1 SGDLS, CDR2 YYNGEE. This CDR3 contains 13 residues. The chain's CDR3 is CASSVGPSYEQYF. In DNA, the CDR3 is TGTGCCAGCAGCGTAGGTCCCTCCTACGAGCAGTACTTC.

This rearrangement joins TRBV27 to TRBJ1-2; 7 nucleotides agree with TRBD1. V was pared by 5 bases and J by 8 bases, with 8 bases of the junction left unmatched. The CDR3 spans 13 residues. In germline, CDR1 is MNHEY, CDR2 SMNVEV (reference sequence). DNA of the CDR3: TGTGCCAGCAGTCTACGGACAGGCTGGGGCTACACCTTC. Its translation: CASSLRTGWGYTF.

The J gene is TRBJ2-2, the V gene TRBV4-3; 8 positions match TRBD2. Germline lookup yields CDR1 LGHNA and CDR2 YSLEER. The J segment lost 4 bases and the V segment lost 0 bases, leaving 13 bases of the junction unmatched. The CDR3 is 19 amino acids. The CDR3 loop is CASSQDWSGSLIRTGELFF. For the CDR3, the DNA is TGCGCCAGCAGCCAAGATTGGAGCGGGAGCCTGATACGCACCGGGGAGCTGTTTTTT.

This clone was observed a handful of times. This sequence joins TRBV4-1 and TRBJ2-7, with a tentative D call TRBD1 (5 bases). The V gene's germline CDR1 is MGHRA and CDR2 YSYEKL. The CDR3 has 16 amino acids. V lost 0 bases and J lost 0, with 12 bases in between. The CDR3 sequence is CASSQEATGPSYEQYF. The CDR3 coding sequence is TGCGCCAGCAGCCAAGAAGCCACAGGCCCCTCCTACGAGCAGTACTTC.

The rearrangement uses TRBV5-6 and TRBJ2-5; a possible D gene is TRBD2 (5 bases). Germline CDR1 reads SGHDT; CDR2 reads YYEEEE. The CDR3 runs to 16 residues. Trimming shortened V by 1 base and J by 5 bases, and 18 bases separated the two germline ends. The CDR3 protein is CASSLFRQEVGETQYF. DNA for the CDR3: TGTGCCAGCAGCTTGTTCCGGCAGGAGGTGGGGGAGACCCAGTACTTC.

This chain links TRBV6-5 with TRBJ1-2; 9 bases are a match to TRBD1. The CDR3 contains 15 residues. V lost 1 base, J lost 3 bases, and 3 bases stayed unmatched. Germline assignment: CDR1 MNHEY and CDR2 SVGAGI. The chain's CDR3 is CASSYYRGLDYGYTF. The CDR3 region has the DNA TGTGCCAGCAGTTACTACAGGGGGCTTGACTATGGCTACACCTTC.

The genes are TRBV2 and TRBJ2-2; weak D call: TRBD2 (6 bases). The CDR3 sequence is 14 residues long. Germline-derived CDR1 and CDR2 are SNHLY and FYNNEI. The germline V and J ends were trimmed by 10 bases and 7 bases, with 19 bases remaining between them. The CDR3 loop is CAIRRDGTIGELFF. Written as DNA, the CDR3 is TGTGCCATTAGGCGGGACGGAACGATCGGGGAGCTGTTTTTT. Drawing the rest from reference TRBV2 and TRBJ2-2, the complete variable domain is EPEVTQTPSHQVTQMGQEVILRCVPISNHLYFYWYRQILGQKVEFLVSFYNNEISEKSEIFDDQFSVERPDGSNFTLKIRSTKLEDSAMYFCAIRRDGTIGELFFGEGSRLTVL.

CDR3 sequence: CASQDQWGPSNEQFF. As DNA, the CDR3 is TGTGCCAGCCAGGATCAATGGGGCCCTTCCAATGAGCAGTTCTTC. J is TRBJ2-1 and V is TRBV5-6; possible D gene TRBD1, 5 bases. The germline V and J ends were trimmed by 7 bases and 6 bases, with 20 bases remaining between them. The germline gives CDR1 SGHDT, CDR2 YYEEEE. This CDR3 contains 15 residues.

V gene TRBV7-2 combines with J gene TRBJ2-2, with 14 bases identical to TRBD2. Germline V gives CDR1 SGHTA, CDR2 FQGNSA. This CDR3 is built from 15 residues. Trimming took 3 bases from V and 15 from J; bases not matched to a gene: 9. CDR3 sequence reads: CASSFGLAGGRRVFF. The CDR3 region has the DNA TGTGCCAGCAGCTTCGGACTAGCGGGAGGAAGACGAGTGTTTTTT.

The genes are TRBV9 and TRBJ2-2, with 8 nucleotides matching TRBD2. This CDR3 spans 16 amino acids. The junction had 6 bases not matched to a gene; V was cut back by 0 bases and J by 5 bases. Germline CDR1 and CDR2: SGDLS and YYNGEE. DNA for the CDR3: TGTGCCAGCAGCGTAGCGGCGGGAGGAAGGACCGGGGAGCTGTTTTTT. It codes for CASSVAAGGRTGELFF.

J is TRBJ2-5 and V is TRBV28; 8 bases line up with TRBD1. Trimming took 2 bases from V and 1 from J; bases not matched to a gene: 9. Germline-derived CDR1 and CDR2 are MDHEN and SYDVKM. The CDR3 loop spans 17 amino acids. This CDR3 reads CASSLRFGTGSQETQYF. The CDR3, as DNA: TGTGCCAGCAGTTTACGCTTCGGGACAGGATCCCAAGAGACCCAGTACTTC. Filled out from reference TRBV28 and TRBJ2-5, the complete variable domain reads DVKVTQSSRYLVKRTGEKVFLECVQDMDHENMFWYRQDPGLGLRLIYFSYDVKMKEKGDIPEGYSVSREKKERFSLILESASTNQTSMYLCASSLRFGTGSQETQYFGPGTRLLVL.